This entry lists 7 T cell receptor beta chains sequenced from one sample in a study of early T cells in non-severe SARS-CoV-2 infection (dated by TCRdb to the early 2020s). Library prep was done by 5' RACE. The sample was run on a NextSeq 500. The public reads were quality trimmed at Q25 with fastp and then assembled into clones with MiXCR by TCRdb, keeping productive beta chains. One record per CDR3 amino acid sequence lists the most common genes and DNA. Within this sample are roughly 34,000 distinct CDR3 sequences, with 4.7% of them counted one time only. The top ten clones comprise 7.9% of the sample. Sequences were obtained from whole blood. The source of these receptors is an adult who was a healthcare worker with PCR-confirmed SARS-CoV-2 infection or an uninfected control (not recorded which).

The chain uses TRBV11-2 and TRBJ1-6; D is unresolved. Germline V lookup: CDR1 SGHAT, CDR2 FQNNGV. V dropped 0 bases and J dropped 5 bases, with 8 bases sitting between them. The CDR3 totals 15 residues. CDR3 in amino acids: CASSLDIGDNSPLHF. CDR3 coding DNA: TGTGCCAGCAGCTTAGACATAGGCGATAATTCACCCCTCCACTTT.

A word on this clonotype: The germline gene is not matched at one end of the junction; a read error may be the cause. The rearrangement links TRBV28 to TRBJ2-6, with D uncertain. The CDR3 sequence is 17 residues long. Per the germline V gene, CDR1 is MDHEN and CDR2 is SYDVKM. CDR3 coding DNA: TGTGCCAGCAGTTTAGACGGCTCGAGCTCTGGGACCAACGTCCTGACTTTC. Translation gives CASSLDGSSSGTNVLTF.

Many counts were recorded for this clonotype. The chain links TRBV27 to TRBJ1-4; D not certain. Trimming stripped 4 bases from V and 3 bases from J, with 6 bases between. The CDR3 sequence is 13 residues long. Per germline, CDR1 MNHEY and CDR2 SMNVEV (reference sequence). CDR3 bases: TGTGCCAGCAGTTCCCTGGCTAATGAAAAACTGTTTTTT. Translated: CASSSLANEKLFF. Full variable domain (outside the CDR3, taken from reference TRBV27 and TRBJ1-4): EAQVTQNPRYLITVTGKKLTVTCSQNMNHEYMSWYRQDPGLGLRQIYYSMNVEVTDKGDVPEGYKVSRKEKRNFPLILESPSPNQTSLYFCASSSLANEKLFFGSGTQLSVL.

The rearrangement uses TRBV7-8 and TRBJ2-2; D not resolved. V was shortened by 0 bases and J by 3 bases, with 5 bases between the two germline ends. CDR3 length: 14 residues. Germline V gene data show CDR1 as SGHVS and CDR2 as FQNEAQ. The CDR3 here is CASSLADYTGELFF. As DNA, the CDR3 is TGTGCCAGCAGCTTAGCTGACTACACCGGGGAGCTGTTTTTT.

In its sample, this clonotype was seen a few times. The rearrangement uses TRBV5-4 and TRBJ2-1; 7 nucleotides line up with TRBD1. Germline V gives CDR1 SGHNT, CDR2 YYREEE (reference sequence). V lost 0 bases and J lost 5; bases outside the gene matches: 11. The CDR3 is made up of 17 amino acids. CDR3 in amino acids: CASSLAPIRQGDNEQFF. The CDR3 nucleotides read TGTGCCAGCAGCTTGGCTCCTATACGACAGGGTGACAATGAGCAGTTCTTC. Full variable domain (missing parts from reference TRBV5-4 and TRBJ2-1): ETGVTQSPTHLIKTRGQQVTLRCSSQSGHNTVSWYQQALGQGPQFIFQYYREEENGRGNFPPRFSGLQFPNYSSELNVNALELDDSALYLCASSLAPIRQGDNEQFFGPGTRLTVL.

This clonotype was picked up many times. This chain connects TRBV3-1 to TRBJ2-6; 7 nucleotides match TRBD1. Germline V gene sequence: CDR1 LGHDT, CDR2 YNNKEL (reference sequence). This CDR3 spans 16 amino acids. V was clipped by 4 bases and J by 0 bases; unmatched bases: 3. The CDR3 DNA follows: TGTGCCAGCAGCCCAGGGGGTTACTCTGGGGCCAACGTCCTGACTTTC. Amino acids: CASSPGGYSGANVLTF.

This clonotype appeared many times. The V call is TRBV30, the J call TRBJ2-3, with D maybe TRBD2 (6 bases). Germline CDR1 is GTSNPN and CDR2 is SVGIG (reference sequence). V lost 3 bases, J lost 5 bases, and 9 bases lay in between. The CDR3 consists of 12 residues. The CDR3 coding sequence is TGTGCCTGGAGGTCGGAGGGAGATACGCAGTATTTT. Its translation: CAWRSEGDTQYF.